The clone carrying this T cell receptor beta chain was found once. This CDR3 has 13 residues. The germline CDR1 and CDR2 sequences are SNHLY and FYNNEI. Deletions cut 5 bases from V and 8 bases from J, with 12 bases between. Using immunoSEQ multiplex PCR, the repertoire was profiled, and TCRdb retains in-frame clones only, with some absent. The sample gives approximately 57,000 clones, roughly four fifths of which show up once; 0.7% to 0.8% is in the top ten. The data are from a study of OX40 agonist ivuxolimab in advanced cancers. The sequence was collected from an adult with an advanced solid tumor such as melanoma, head and neck, liver or kidney cancer. Here the sequenced sample was CD4+ or CD8+ T cells sorted from blood, taken in a trial of the OX40 agonist ivuxolimab. The chain uses TRBV2 and TRBJ1-4; D unresolved. DNA of the CDR3: TGTGCCAGCAGTCAGCGGACGCGAGAAAAACTGTTTTTT. As protein: CASSQRTREKLFF.